A selection of T cell receptor beta chains follows, all from one sample in a study of OX40 agonist ivuxolimab in advanced cancers. The repertoire was sequenced with immunoSEQ multiplex PCR; TCRdb's copy has only in-frame clones and lacks some. The data hold 60,000 to 85,000 clones, with just under 90% observed a single time. The sequenced sample was CD4+ or CD8+ T cells sorted from blood, obtained in a trial of the OX40 agonist ivuxolimab. The receptors shown here come from an adult with an advanced solid tumor such as melanoma, head and neck, liver or kidney cancer. The CDR3 runs from the conserved cysteine through the conserved F or W. The order of the fields is V gene, D gene, clone size, J gene, CDR3 DNA, CDR3 protein. The D gene is left open where the match is weak. A row's size may be missing; if present it is once, few, many or a size class.

TRBV7-2	-	-	TRBJ2-5	TGTGCCAGCAGCTTAGGTATTACGGAAGAGACCCAGTACTTC	CASSLGITEETQYF
TRBV28	-	few	TRBJ1-3	TGTGCCAGCAGTTCACAGGGTCTCGCAAACACCATATATTTT	CASSSQGLANTIYF
TRBV10-3	-	-	TRBJ1-2	TGTGCCATCCCGAAAGGGGGGGGGATTAACTATGGCTACACCTTC	CAIPKGGGINYGYTF
TRBV18	-	-	TRBJ2-5	TGTGCCAGCTCCCCCGGGGGAGACGAGACCCAGTACTTC	CASSPGGDETQYF
TRBV7-2	TRBD1	-	TRBJ1-3	TGTGCCAGTCAGGCAGGGGGCCTTTCCGGAAACACCATATATTTT	CASQAGGLSGNTIYF
TRBV7-2	-	once	TRBJ1-3	TGTGCCAGCAGCTTAGATCGCAGGGCTGGAGGAAACACCATATATTTT	CASSLDRRAGGNTIYF
TRBV28	-	-	TRBJ2-1	TGTGCCAGCAGTTCCCCTGGCGGGCGAGCCAATGAGCAGTTCTTC	CASSSPGGRANEQFF
TRBV7-9	TRBD2	-	TRBJ2-3	TGTGCCAGCAGCTTAGGCCCTGCGGGGGGAAGCACAGATACGCAGTATTTT	CASSLGPAGGSTDTQYF
TRBV6-1	TRBD2	-	TRBJ2-7	TGTGCCAGCAGTGGGCGGGCGGGAGGACTCTCCTACGAGCAGTACTTC	CASSGRAGGLSYEQYF
TRBV4-1	-	-	TRBJ2-5	TGCGCCAGCAGCCATGAAGGAACGGGGGCAGAGACCCAGTACTTC	CASSHEGTGAETQYF
TRBV5-6	-	-	TRBJ2-1	TGTGCCAGCAGCTTTTTTGGGGGGGCAGGGAGTCCCAATGAGCAGTTCTTC	CASSFFGGAGSPNEQFF
TRBV5-1	-	-	TRBJ1-1	TGCGCCAGCAGCCCCGGACGTAGCATGAACACTGAAGCTTTCTTT	CASSPGRSMNTEAFF
TRBV4-1	TRBD1	once	TRBJ1-1	TGCGCCAGCAGCAGAACCGACAGGGGACGGGACGGGAACACTGAAGCTTTCTTT	CASSRTDRGRDGNTEAFF
TRBV6-5	-	once	TRBJ1-1	TGTGCCAGCAGTTACTCTGGGGGGTCGAACACTGAAGCTTTCTTT	CASSYSGGSNTEAFF
TRBV5-5	TRBD2	once	TRBJ2-6	TGTGCCAGCAGTTCCCCGGGGGGGCTCGGGGCCAACGTCCTGACTTTC	CASSSPGGLGANVLTF
TRBV6-5	-	-	TRBJ1-5	TGTGCCAGCAGTCCCACAGGTTCTAGCAATCAGCCCCAGCATTTT	CASSPTGSSNQPQHF
TRBV19	-	-	TRBJ1-1	TGTGCCAGTAGTATCCCCAGATTGAACACTGAAGCTTTCTTT	CASSIPRLNTEAFF
TRBV6-4	-	-	TRBJ1-1	TGTGCCAGCAGTGATACACGCGGGACACACCACCCGAACACTGAAGCTTTCTTT	CASSDTRGTHHPNTEAFF
TRBV2	-	-	TRBJ2-7	TGTGCCAGCAGTGATTTGGGGGAGCAGTACTTC	CASSDLGEQYF
TRBV5-1	-	-	TRBJ2-5	TGCGCCAGCAGCCCAATGGGGGTGGGAGAGACCCAGTACTTC	CASSPMGVGETQYF
TRBV7-2	-	medium-sized	TRBJ2-6	TGTGCCAGCAGCCCCACTAATGGGGCCAACGTCCTGACTTTC	CASSPTNGANVLTF
TRBV5-1	TRBD2	-	TRBJ2-2	TGCGCCAGCAGCCGCGGGACTAGCGGGGGGTCCAACACCGGGGAGCTGTTTTTT	CASSRGTSGGSNTGELFF
TRBV10-3	TRBD2	-	TRBJ2-1	TGTGCCATCAGATCGGGACTAGCGGTCTACAATGAGCAGTTCTTC	CAIRSGLAVYNEQFF
TRBV19	-	once	TRBJ1-2	TGTGCCAGTAGGTCCGGGACAAATAACTATGGCTACACCTTC	CASRSGTNNYGYTF
TRBV25-1	-	-	TRBJ1-4	TGTGCCAGCAGTGGGTATGAAAAACTGTTTTTT	CASSGYEKLFF
TRBV5-1	-	-	TRBJ2-7	TGCGCCAGCAGCTTGGGGCAGCTCTCCTACGAGCAGTACTTC	CASSLGQLSYEQYF
TRBV19	-	-	TRBJ2-4	TGTGCCAGTAGTATGAGGGCAGCCAAAAACATTCAGTACTTC	CASSMRAAKNIQYF
TRBV5-1	TRBD1	-	TRBJ1-1	TGCGCCAGCAGATTACAGGGGAATGTAGGGAACACTGAAGCTTTCTTT	CASRLQGNVGNTEAFF
TRBV5-1	TRBD2	-	TRBJ2-3	TGCGCCAGCAGCTTTCCCGGGACTATCGGAGATACGCAGTATTTT	CASSFPGTIGDTQYF
TRBV5-1	-	-	TRBJ2-7	TGCGCCAGCAGCCCTGACGGGACCTTCGAGCAGTACTTC	CASSPDGTFEQYF
TRBV12-5	TRBD1	few	TRBJ1-1	TGTGCTAGTGGTTTGACGGGGACAGTAGCTTTCTTT	CASGLTGTVAFF
TRBV18	TRBD2	-	TRBJ2-7	TGTGCCAGCTCCCGGGGGGGAAACTCCTACGAGCAGTACTTC	CASSRGGNSYEQYF
TRBV5-1	-	-	TRBJ1-3	TGCGCCAGTCAGGGGACAACTGGAAACACCATATATTTT	CASQGTTGNTIYF
TRBV7-2	TRBD1	-	TRBJ1-3	TGTGCCAGCAGCTATCGGACAGGTGCTGGAAACACCATATATTTT	CASSYRTGAGNTIYF
TRBV19	TRBD1	-	TRBJ2-7	TGTGCCAGTAGTATAGCCGGGACAGGGAACTACGAGCAGTACTTC	CASSIAGTGNYEQYF
TRBV5-8	TRBD2	once	TRBJ2-1	TGTGCCAGCAGCTGGGAGGCCCTAGCGGGAGTTTCGGGGGAGCAGTTCTTC	CASSWEALAGVSGEQFF
TRBV19	-	-	TRBJ2-7	TGTGCCAGTAGTATGAGGCTAGCCGATGCCTACGAGCAGTACTTC	CASSMRLADAYEQYF
TRBV5-8	-	-	TRBJ1-1	TGTGCCAGCAGCTTGGACAGTTTCACTGAAGCTTTCTTT	CASSLDSFTEAFF
TRBV5-1	-	-	TRBJ1-6	TGCGCCAGCAGCTTGGAACAGGCAGATAATTCACCCCTCCACTTT	CASSLEQADNSPLHF
TRBV6-1	-	-	TRBJ2-1	TGTGCCAGCAGGGTGGACCTTTACAATGAGCAGTTCTTC	CASRVDLYNEQFF
TRBV28	-	-	TRBJ1-3	TGTGCCAGCAGTTTTCTCCTTGGGCCCGGAAACACCATATATTTT	CASSFLLGPGNTIYF
TRBV14	-	-	TRBJ1-1	TGTGCCAGCAGCCAAGAAACGGGCCCGAACACTGAAGCTTTCTTT	CASSQETGPNTEAFF